These 4 T cell receptor beta chains were all obtained from the same sample, sequenced in a study of T cell changes during pregnancy in multiple sclerosis (dated by TCRdb to between 2019 and 2020). The protocol used for the library was the immunoSEQ multiplex PCR assay. What TCRdb holds here is the immuneACCESS table cut down to in-frame rearrangements. Part of the clones is not present; checked against another copy, under half of the missing clones reflect an unresolved V gene, and the others are unexplained. The sample table lists tens of thousands of clones, 90% to 95% of them with a count of one. Together, the top ten hold 0.85% to 0.9% of the sample. Here the sequenced sample was peripheral blood, taken before pregnancy. These TCRs come from a female donor with multiple sclerosis, enrolled in a pregnancy study.

The chain couples TRBV6-5 to TRBJ1-6, with D uncertain. Germline loops: CDR1 MNHEY, CDR2 SVGAGI. This CDR3 comprises 12 residues. Trimming shortened V by 2 bases and J by 10 bases, and 6 bases separated the two germline ends. CDR3: CASSYGQSPLHF. For the CDR3, the DNA is TGTGCCAGCAGTTACGGGCAATCACCCCTCCACTTT.

The chain employs TRBV18 and TRBJ1-2, with a weak D call TRBD1 (5 bases). This CDR3 comprises 14 residues. Germline V gives CDR1 KGHSH, CDR2 LQKENI. The V end lost 3 bases, the J end lost 4 bases, and 12 bases lay between the germline ends. The DNA of the CDR3 is TGTGCCAGCTCACCGCTAGACAGCCCCTATGGCTACACCTTC. Translation gives CASSPLDSPYGYTF.

The gene calls are TRBV9 and TRBJ1-1; no clear D. V was clipped by 4 bases and J by 1 base, with 11 bases between them. CDR3 length: 14 amino acids. Germline V CDR1 and CDR2: SGDLS, YYNGEE. The DNA of the CDR3 is TGTGCCAGCAGCTTCAACGGTGAGAACACTGAAGCTTTCTTT. Translated, it gives CASSFNGENTEAFF.

In DNA, the CDR3 is TGTGCCAGCACCACGACAGGGGATGGAGAAAAACTGTTTTTT. This gives the protein CASTTTGDGEKLFF. The V gene is TRBV2, the J gene TRBJ1-4; 8 nucleotides line up with TRBD1. V shed 7 bases, J shed 8 bases, and the junction held 9 bases outside the gene matches. The CDR3 loop spans 14 amino acids. Germline V lookup: CDR1 SNHLY, CDR2 FYNNEI.